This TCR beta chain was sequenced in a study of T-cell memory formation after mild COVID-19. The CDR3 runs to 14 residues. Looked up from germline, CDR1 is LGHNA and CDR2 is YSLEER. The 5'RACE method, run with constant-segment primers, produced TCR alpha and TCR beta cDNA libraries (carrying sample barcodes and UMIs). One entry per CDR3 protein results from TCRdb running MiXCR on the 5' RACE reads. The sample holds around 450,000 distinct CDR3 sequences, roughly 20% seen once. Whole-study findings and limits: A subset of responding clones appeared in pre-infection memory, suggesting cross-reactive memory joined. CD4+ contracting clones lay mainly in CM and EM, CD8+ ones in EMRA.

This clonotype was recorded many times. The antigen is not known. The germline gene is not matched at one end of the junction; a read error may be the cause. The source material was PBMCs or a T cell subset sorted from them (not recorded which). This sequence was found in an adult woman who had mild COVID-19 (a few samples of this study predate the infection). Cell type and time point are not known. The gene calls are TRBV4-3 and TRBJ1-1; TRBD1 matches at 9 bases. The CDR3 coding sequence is TGTGCCAGCAGCCAGGACAGGGGGAACACTGAAGCTTTCTTT. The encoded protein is CASSQDRGNTEAFF.